This T cell receptor beta chain is drawn from a study of shared clonotypes between healthy human individuals. This CDR3 has 13 residues. Trimming cost V 3 bases and J 0 bases, with 6 bases left between them. The V gene's germline CDR1 is MNHNS and CDR2 SASEGT. Of note for this clone: Within the sample, other DNA sequences also encode this same CDR3.

Assay: immunoSEQ multiplex PCR; the TCRdb copy retains only in-frame clones and omits some. This sample has 2,100,000 or so clones, with about 94% found just once. The sequencing input was naive CD4+ T cells sorted from blood. Subset specified: CD45RA+ positively selected. The gene calls are TRBV6-1 and TRBJ2-7; no firm D call. The receptor was isolated from a man between 18 and 35 years old in good health. The CDR3 DNA sequence: TGTGCCAGCAGTGAGTTTAGCTCCTACGAGCAGTACTTC. Amino acid sequence: CASSEFSSYEQYF.